This TCR beta chain appears in the sequencing data of a study of a mutant IDH1 vaccine in newly diagnosed glioma. Study-wide context: Before enrollment, patients got radiotherapy alone, temozolomide alone, or mostly the combination.

Profiled with immunoSEQ multiplex PCR; TCRdb holds only in-frame clones, not every one. The data hold approximately 20,000 clones, with around 82% observed a single time. This clone was counted a single time. Described time point: baseline, week 1 (first vaccination visit). Treatment here: pre-vaccination baseline after standard-of-care therapy. Astrocytomas found in donors were new, WHO grade 3 or 4, IDH1-mutant and ATRX-lost. Trimming shortened V by 6 bases and J by 6 bases, and 18 bases separated the two germline ends. CDR3 size: 14 residues. From germline, CDR1 is SQVTM and CDR2 ANQGSEA. V and J are TRBV29-1 and TRBJ2-1; the D is unclear. The sequencing used PBMCs, collected from a glioma patient treated with radiotherapy, temozolomide or both. The sequence came from a man aged 40-55 years with glioma. CDR3: CSVGVSGGLNEQFF. Written as DNA, the CDR3 is TGCAGCGTGGGCGTTAGTGGTGGCCTCAATGAGCAGTTCTTC.